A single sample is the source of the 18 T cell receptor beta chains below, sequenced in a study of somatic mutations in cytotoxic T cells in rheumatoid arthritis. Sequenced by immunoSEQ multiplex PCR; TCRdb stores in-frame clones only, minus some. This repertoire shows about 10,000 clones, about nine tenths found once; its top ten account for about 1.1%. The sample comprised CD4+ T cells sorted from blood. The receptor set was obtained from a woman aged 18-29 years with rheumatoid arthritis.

The CDR3 DNA follows: TGTGCCAGCAGCCAAGAAAGCGGGGGGCGGGGGACCCAGTACTTC. It is translated as CASSQESGGRGTQYF. The gene calls are TRBV4-2 and TRBJ2-5; TRBD2 agrees at 9 bases. This CDR3 contains 15 residues. From germline, CDR1 is LGHNA and CDR2 YNFKEQ. The J segment lost 7 bases and the V segment lost 0 bases, leaving 6 bases of the junction unmatched.

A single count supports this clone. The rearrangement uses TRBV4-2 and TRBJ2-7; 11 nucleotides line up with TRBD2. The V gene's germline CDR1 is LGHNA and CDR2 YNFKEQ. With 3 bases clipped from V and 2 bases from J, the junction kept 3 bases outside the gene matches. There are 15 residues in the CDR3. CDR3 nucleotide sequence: TGTGCCAGCAGCCAGACTAGCGGGGCACCCTACGAGCAGTACTTC. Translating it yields CASSQTSGAPYEQYF.

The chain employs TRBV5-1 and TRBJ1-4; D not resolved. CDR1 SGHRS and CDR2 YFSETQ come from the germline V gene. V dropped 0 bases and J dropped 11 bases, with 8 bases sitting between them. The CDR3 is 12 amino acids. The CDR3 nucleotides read TGCGCCAGCAGCTTGGGTGGAGACAAACTGTTTTTT. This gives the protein CASSLGGDKLFF. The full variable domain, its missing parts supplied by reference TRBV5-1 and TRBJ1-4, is KAGVTQTPRYLIKTRGQQVTLSCSPISGHRSVSWYQQTPGQGLQFLFEYFSETQRNKGNFPGRFSGRQFSNSRSEMNVSTLELGDSALYLCASSLGGDKLFFGSGTQLSVL.

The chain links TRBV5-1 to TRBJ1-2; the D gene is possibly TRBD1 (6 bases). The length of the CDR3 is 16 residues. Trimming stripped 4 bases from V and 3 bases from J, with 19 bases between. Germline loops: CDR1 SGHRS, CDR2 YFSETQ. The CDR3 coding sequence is TGCGCCAGCAGCCAAACTACAACAGGGCAGCACTATGGCTACACCTTC. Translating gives CASSQTTTGQHYGYTF.

The CDR3 coding sequence is TGTGCCAGCAGCTTAGCGAAGGGGAACTATGGCTACACCTTC. Encoded protein: CASSLAKGNYGYTF. This chain links TRBV7-2 with TRBJ1-2; D possibly corresponds to TRBD1 (5 bases). Germline V gene sequence: CDR1 SGHTA, CDR2 FQGNSA. The V gene lost 0 bases and the J gene lost 2 bases, with 7 bases spanning the gap. The CDR3 has 14 amino acids. Full variable domain (outside the CDR3, taken from reference TRBV7-2 and TRBJ1-2): GAGVSQSPSNKVTEKGKDVELRCDPISGHTALYWYRQSLGQGLEFLIYFQGNSAPDKSGLPSDRFSAERTGGSVSTLTIQRTQQEDSAVYLCASSLAKGNYGYTFGSGTRLTVV.

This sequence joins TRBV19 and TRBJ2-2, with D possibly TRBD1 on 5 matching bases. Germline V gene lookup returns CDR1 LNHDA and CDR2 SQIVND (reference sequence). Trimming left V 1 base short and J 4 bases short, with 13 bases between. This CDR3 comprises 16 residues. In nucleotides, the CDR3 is TGTGCCAGTAGTATAGGGGGCCGGTCGGTCACCGGGGAGCTGTTTTTT. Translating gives CASSIGGRSVTGELFF.

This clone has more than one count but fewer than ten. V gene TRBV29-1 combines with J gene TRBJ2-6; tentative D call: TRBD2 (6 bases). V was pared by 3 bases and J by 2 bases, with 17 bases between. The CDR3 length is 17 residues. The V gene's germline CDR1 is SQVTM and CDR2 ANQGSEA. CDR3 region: CSVDSGFGGAGANVLTF. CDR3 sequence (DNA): TGCAGCGTTGATTCGGGCTTCGGCGGGGCTGGGGCCAACGTCCTGACTTTC.

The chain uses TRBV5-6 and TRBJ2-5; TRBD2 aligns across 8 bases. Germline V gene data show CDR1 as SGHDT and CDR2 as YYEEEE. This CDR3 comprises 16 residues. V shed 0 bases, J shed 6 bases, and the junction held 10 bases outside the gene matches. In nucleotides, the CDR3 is TGTGCCAGCAGCTTGGGGCCGGGGGGGTGGCGGAAGACCCAGTACTTC. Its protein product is CASSLGPGGWRKTQYF.

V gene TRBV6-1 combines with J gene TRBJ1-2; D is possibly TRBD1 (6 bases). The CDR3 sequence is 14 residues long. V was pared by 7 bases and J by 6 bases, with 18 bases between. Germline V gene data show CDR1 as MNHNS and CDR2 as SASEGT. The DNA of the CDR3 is TGTGCCAGCATCCGATGGGCAGGGGTGGATGGCTACACCTTC. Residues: CASIRWAGVDGYTF.

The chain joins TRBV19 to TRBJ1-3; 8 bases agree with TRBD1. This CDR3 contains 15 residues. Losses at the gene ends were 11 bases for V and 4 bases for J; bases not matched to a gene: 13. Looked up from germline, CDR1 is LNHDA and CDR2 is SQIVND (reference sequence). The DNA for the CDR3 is TGTGCCGCAGGAATCGGCAGGGGGCTAGGAAACACCATATATTTT. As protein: CAAGIGRGLGNTIYF.

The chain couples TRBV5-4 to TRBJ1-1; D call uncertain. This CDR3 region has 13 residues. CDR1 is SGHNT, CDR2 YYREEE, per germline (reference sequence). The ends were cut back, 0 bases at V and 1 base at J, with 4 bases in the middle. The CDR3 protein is CASSLVANTEAFF. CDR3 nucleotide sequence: TGTGCCAGCAGCTTGGTGGCGAACACTGAAGCTTTCTTT.

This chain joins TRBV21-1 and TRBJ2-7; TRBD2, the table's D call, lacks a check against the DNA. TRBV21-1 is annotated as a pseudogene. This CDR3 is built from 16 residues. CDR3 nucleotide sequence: TGTGCCAGCAGCAAAGGGGGCGGGAGGGGGTCCTACGAGCAGTACTTC. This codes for CASSKGGGRGSYEQYF.

The CDR3 region has the DNA TGTGCCAGCAGACGCTCCGCGTCCGGGGAGCTGTTTTTT. Its protein is CASRRSASGELFF. J is TRBJ2-2 and V is TRBV6-5; D is undetermined. This CDR3 contains 13 residues. From germline, CDR1 is MNHEY and CDR2 SVGAGI. With 6 bases removed from V and 6 bases from J, the gap between germline ends came to 11 bases.

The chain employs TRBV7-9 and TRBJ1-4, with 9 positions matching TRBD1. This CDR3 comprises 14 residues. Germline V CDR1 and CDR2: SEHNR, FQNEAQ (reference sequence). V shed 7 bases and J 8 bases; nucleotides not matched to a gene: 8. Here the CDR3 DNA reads TGTGCCAGCACCAACAGGGGGCGCTTGGAAAAACTGTTTTTT. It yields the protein CASTNRGRLEKLFF.

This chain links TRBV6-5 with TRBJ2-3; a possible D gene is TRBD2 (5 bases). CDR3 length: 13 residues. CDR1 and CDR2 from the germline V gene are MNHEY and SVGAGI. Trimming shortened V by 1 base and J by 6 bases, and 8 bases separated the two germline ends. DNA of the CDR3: TGTGCCAGCAGTTACTGGGCGGGCGATACGCAGTATTTT. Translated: CASSYWAGDTQYF.

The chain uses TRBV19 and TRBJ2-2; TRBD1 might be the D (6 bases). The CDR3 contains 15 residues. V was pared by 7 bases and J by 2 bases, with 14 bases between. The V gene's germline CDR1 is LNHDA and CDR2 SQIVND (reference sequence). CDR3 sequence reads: CASMRGTVNTGELFF. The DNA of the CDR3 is TGTGCCAGTATGAGGGGGACGGTTAACACCGGGGAGCTGTTTTTT. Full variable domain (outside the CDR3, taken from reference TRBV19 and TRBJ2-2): DGGITQSPKYLFRKEGQNVTLSCEQNLNHDAMYWYRQDPGQGLRLIYYSQIVNDFQKGDIAEGYSVSREKKESFPLTVTSAQKNPTAFYLCASMRGTVNTGELFFGEGSRLTVL.

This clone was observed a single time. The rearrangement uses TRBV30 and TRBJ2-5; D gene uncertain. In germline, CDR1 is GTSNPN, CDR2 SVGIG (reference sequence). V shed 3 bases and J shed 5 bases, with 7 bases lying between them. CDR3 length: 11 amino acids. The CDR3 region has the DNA TGTGCCTGGAGCCCGAGGGAGACCCAGTACTTC. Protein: CAWSPRETQYF.

As DNA, the CDR3 is TGTGCCAGTAGTATAGCCCAATCACCCCTCCACTTT. It specifies CASSIAQSPLHF. The chain carries TRBV19 and TRBJ1-6, with D unclear. Germline V lookup: CDR1 LNHDA, CDR2 SQIVND (reference sequence). V gave up 1 base and J gave up 10 bases, with 5 bases separating them. There are 12 residues in the CDR3. Using reference TRBV19 and TRBJ1-6 for the parts outside the CDR3, the full variable domain is DGGITQSPKYLFRKEGQNVTLSCEQNLNHDAMYWYRQDPGQGLRLIYYSQIVNDFQKGDIAEGYSVSREKKESFPLTVTSAQKNPTAFYLCASSIAQSPLHFGNGTRLTVT.